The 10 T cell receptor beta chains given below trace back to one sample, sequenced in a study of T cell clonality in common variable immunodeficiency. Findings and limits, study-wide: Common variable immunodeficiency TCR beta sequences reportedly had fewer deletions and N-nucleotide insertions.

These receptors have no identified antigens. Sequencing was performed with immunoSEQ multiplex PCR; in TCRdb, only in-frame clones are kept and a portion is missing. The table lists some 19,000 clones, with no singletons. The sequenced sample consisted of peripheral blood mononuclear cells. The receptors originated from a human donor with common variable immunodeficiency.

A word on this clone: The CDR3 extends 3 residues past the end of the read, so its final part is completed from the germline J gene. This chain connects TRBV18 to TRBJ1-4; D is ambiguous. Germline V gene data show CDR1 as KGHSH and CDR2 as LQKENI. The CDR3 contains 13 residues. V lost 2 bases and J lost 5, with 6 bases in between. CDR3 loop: CASSPELNEKLFF. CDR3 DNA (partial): TGTGCCAGCTCACCAGAACTCAATGAAAAA. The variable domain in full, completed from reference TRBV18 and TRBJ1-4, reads NAGVMQNPRHLVRRRGQEARLRCSPMKGHSHVYWYRQLPEEGLKFMVYLQKENIIDESGMPKERFSAEFPKEGPSILRIQQVVRGDSAAYFCASSPELNEKLFFGSGTQLSVL.

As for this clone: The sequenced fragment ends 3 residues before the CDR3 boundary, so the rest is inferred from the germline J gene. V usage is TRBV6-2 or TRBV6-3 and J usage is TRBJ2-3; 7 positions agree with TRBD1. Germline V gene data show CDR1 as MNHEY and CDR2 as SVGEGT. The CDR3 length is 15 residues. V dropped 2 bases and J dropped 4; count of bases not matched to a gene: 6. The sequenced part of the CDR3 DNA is TGTGCCAGCAGTTACCCCCAGGGGGAATCAGATACG. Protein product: CASSYPQGESDT. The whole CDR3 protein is CASSYPQGESDTQYF.

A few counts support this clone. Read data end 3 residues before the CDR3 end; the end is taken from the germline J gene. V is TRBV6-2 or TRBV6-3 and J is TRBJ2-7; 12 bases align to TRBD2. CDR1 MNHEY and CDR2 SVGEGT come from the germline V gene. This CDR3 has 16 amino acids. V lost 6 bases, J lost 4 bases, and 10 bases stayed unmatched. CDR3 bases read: TGTGCCAGCAGCTCCGAATCTAGCGGGAGGGCATACGAG. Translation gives CASSSESSGRAYE. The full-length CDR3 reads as CASSSESSGRAYEQYF.

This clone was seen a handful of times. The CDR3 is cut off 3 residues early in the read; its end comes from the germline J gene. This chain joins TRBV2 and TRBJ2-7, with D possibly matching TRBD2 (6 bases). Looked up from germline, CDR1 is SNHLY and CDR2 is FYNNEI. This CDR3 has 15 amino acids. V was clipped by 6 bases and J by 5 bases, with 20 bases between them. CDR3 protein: CASRDGTAHLNEQYF. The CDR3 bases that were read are TGTGCCAGCAGAGATGGGACTGCCCATCTCAACGAG. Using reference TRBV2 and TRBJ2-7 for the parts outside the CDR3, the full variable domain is EPEVTQTPSHQVTQMGQEVILRCVPISNHLYFYWYRQILGQKVEFLVSFYNNEISEKSEIFDDQFSVERPDGSNFTLKIRSTKLEDSAMYFCASRDGTAHLNEQYFGPGTRLTVT.

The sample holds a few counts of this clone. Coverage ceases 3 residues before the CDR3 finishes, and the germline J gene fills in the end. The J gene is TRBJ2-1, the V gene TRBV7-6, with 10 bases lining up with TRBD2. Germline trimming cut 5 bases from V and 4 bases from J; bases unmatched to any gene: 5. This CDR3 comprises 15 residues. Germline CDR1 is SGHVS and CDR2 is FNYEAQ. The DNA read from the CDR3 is TGTGCCAGCAGCATTTGGACTAGCGGTTACAATGAG. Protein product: CASSIWTSGYNE. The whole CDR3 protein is CASSIWTSGYNEQFF.

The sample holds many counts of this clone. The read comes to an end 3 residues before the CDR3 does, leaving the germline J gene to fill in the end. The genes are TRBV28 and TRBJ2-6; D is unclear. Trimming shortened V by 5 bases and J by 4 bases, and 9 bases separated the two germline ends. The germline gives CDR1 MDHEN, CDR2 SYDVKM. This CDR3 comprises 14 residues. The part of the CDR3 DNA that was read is TGTGCCAGCAGTCCCCCCTCGGGGGCCAACGTC. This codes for CASSPPSGANV. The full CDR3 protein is CASSPPSGANVLTF.

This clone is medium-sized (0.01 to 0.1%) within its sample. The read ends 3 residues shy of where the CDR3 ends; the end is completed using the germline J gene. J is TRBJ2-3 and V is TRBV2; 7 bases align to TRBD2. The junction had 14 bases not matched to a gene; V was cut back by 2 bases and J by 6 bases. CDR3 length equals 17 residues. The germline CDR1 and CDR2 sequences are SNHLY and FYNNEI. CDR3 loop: CASSEFSGRLAGDTQYF. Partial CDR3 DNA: TGTGCCAGCAGTGAATTCTCGGGGAGACTAGCTGGTGATACG. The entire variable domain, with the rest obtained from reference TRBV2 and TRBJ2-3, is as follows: EPEVTQTPSHQVTQMGQEVILRCVPISNHLYFYWYRQILGQKVEFLVSFYNNEISEKSEIFDDQFSVERPDGSNFTLKIRSTKLEDSAMYFCASSEFSGRLAGDTQYFGPGTRLTVL.

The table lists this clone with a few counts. The CDR3: CASSIYAVDNEKLFF. CDR3 DNA, as far as it was read: TGTGCCAGTAGTATTTATGCGGTGGATAATGAAAAA. V and J are TRBV19 and TRBJ1-4; D is ambiguous. The sequence runs out 3 residues before the end of the CDR3; the remainder is reconstructed from the germline J gene. Trimming took 3 bases from V and 4 from J, leaving 12 bases between them. The CDR3 has 15 residues. Germline V gene lookup returns CDR1 LNHDA and CDR2 SQIVND (reference sequence).

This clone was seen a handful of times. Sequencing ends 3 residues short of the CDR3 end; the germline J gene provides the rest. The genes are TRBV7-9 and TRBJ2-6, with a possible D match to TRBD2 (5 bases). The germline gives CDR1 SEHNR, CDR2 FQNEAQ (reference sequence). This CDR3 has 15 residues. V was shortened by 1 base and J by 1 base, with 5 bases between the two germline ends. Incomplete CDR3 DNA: TGTGCCAGCAGCTTAGGAGGGTCTGGGGCCAACGTC. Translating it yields CASSLGGSGANV. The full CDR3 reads CASSLGGSGANVLTF.

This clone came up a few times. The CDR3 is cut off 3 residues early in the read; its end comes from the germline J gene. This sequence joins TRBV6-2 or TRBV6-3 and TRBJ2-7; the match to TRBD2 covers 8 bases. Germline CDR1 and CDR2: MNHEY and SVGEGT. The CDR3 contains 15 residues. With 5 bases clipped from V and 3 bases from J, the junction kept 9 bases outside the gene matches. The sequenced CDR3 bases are TGTGCCAGCAGTAAGAGCGGGGGACCCTACTACGAG. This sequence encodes CASSKSGGPYYE. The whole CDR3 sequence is CASSKSGGPYYEQYF.